The 18 T cell receptor beta chains below come from one sample, sequenced in a study of T-cell reconstitution after alpha-beta-depleted transplantation in children. TCRbeta library construction was performed incorporating unique molecular identifiers. TCRdb independently ran MiXCR on the PCR reads; one entry per CDR3 protein. The data contain just under 250,000 distinct CDR3 sequences, about a quarter of them singletons. Sequences were derived from PBMCs, sampled before TCRalphabeta/CD19-depleted stem cell transplant. Every receptor here comes from a girl aged 2 to 10 with Fanconi anemia, due to receive a stem cell transplant.

This clonotype was recorded many times. V usage is TRBV2 and J usage is TRBJ2-5; weak D call: TRBD1 (6 bases). The length of the CDR3 is 13 residues. From germline, CDR1 is SNHLY and CDR2 FYNNEI. With 3 bases removed from V and 2 bases from J, the gap between germline ends came to 7 bases. The CDR3 sequence is CASSDTGQETQYF. The CDR3 DNA reads as TGTGCCAGCAGTGACACAGGGCAAGAGACCCAGTACTTC.

At least ten counts were recorded for this clonotype. This chain joins TRBV29-1 and TRBJ2-7; D perhaps matches TRBD1 (6 bases). The CDR3 is made up of 13 amino acids. Trimming cost V 6 bases and J 1 base, with 13 bases left between them. From germline, CDR1 is SQVTM and CDR2 ANQGSEA. Here the CDR3 reads CSVAGTNSYEQYF. The CDR3 DNA is TGCAGCGTGGCCGGGACAAATTCCTACGAGCAGTACTTC.

This clonotype occurred many times. The chain couples TRBV20-1 to TRBJ1-2; D remains ambiguous. This CDR3 comprises 13 residues. V was trimmed by 3 bases and J by 3 bases, leaving 11 bases between them. Germline V gene sequence: CDR1 DFQATT, CDR2 SNEGSKA (reference sequence). Written as DNA, the CDR3 is TGCAGTGCTAGCTTCGGGGTCGACTATGGCTACACCTTC. Protein sequence: CSASFGVDYGYTF.

This clonotype was counted a few times. The V call is TRBV20-1, the J call TRBJ2-4; the D is unclear. The CDR3 runs to 15 residues. The germline V and J ends were trimmed by 3 bases and 0 bases, with 12 bases remaining between them. Germline V gene lookup returns CDR1 DFQATT and CDR2 SNEGSKA (reference sequence). CDR3 amino acids: CSARSYRLAKNIQYF. DNA for the CDR3: TGCAGTGCTAGGTCGTATCGGCTAGCCAAAAACATTCAGTACTTC.

This clonotype occurred many times. The chain combines TRBV20-1 with TRBJ1-3; no clear D gene. V was shortened by 2 bases and J by 1 base, with 3 bases between the two germline ends. Germline assignment: CDR1 DFQATT and CDR2 SNEGSKA (reference sequence). This CDR3 region has 12 residues. The CDR3 spells CSARRSGNTIYF. CDR3 in DNA: TGCAGTGCTAGAAGATCTGGAAACACCATATATTTT.

The genes are TRBV7-8 and TRBJ1-2, with D uncertain. Germline-derived CDR1 and CDR2 are SGHVS and FQNEAQ. The CDR3 is 14 residues long. V lost 3 bases and J 1 base, leaving 9 bases between the germline ends. DNA of the CDR3: TGTGCCAGCAGCTTTTCGAAGCTTAACTATGGCTACACCTTC. The encoded protein is CASSFSKLNYGYTF.

V usage is TRBV7-6 and J usage is TRBJ2-1; 9 positions match TRBD2. V was pared by 1 base and J by 8 bases, with 9 bases of the junction left unmatched. Germline assignment: CDR1 SGHVS and CDR2 FNYEAQ. The CDR3 runs to 16 residues. The CDR3 protein is CASSLGPSGRIDEQFF. The CDR3 DNA follows: TGTGCCAGCAGCTTAGGACCCAGCGGGAGGATCGATGAGCAGTTCTTC.

This clonotype was seen many times. The chain employs TRBV25-1 and TRBJ2-2, with TRBD2 matching 12 bases. Germline CDR1 and CDR2: MGHDK and SYGVNS. The CDR3 is made up of 16 amino acids. V gave up 7 bases and J gave up 3 bases; unmatched junction bases: 6. This CDR3 reads CASTGRLAGDTGELFF. The CDR3 DNA sequence: TGTGCCAGCACCGGGCGACTAGCGGGAGACACCGGGGAGCTGTTTTTT. Complete variable domain (other parts from reference TRBV25-1 and TRBJ2-2): EADIYQTPRYLVIGTGKKITLECSQTMGHDKMYWYQQDPGMELHLIHYSYGVNSTEKGDLSSESTVSRIRTEHFPLTLESARPSHTSQYLCASTGRLAGDTGELFFGEGSRLTVL.

V is TRBV29-1 and J is TRBJ2-5; either TRBD1 or TRBD2 may supply D (5 bases each). This CDR3 region has 15 residues. V was trimmed by 4 bases and J by 2 bases, leaving 17 bases between them. Germline assignment: CDR1 SQVTM and CDR2 ANQGSEA. CDR3 in DNA: TGCAGCGTTGCCGGGGCCCCACAGATACAAGAGACCCAGTACTTC. Protein: CSVAGAPQIQETQYF. Full variable domain (rest looked up from reference TRBV29-1 and TRBJ2-5): SAVISQKPSRDICQRGTSLTIQCQVDSQVTMMFWYRQQPGQSLTLIATANQGSEATYESGFVIDKFPISRPNLTFSTLTVSNMSPEDSSIYLCSVAGAPQIQETQYFGPGTRLLVL.

Concerning this clonotype: A read error may explain this, as a much larger clone is one base away. The chain uses TRBV13 and TRBJ2-5; 10 bases agree with TRBD1. Germline V gene sequence: CDR1 PRHDT, CDR2 FYEKMQ (reference sequence). This CDR3 is built from 15 residues. The J segment lost 6 bases and the V segment lost 5 bases, leaving 9 bases of the junction unmatched. The CDR3 DNA is TGTGCCAGCAGCGAGCGGGGGACAGGGGTGCAGACCCAGTACTTC. Translating gives CASSERGTGVQTQYF.

The V and J genes are TRBV6-1 and TRBJ2-5, with D possibly TRBD1 on 6 matching bases. CDR1 is MNHNS and CDR2 is SASEGT in the germline V gene. The CDR3 runs 14 residues. V gave up 6 bases and J gave up 0 bases, with 11 bases separating them. The CDR3 nucleotides are TGTGCCAGCAGGGATCAGGGGTACCAAGAGACCCAGTACTTC. Protein product: CASRDQGYQETQYF.

The chain is built from TRBV2 and TRBJ2-7; D possibly corresponds to TRBD1 (6 bases). Germline V gives CDR1 SNHLY, CDR2 FYNNEI. CDR3 length: 13 residues. V lost 4 bases and J 2 bases, leaving 9 bases between the germline ends. CDR3 nucleotide sequence: TGTGCCAGCAGTGTGGGGGCCCCCTACGAGCAGTACTTC. Translation: CASSVGAPYEQYF.

The chain has TRBV20-1 and TRBJ2-2, with 7 bases that match TRBD1. This CDR3 has 16 amino acids. The germline V gene encodes CDR1 DFQATT and CDR2 SNEGSKA (reference sequence). V lost 0 bases to trimming and J lost 5 bases; unmatched junction nucleotides: 9. CDR3 bases: TGCAGTGCTAGAGATCCCCGGACAGGAGGAACCGGGGAGCTGTTTTTT. The encoded protein is CSARDPRTGGTGELFF.

This clonotype appeared many times. The rearrangement uses TRBV18 and TRBJ2-7; D might be TRBD1 (6 bases). The CDR3 contains 14 residues. Trimming removed 2 bases from V and 2 bases from J, with 10 bases in between. Germline lookup yields CDR1 KGHSH and CDR2 LQKENI. CDR3 protein: CASSPTGQPYEQYF. DNA of the CDR3: TGTGCCAGCTCACCAACGGGACAACCCTACGAGCAGTACTTC.

In DNA, the CDR3 is TGTGCCAGCAGGGGATGGGGAGAGACCCAGTACTTC. This sequence encodes CASRGWGETQYF. This chain uses TRBV28 with TRBJ2-5, with unresolved D. CDR1 is MDHEN, CDR2 SYDVKM, per germline. The V and J ends lost 6 bases and 4 bases respectively, with 9 bases between them. The CDR3 covers 12 residues.

This clonotype was detected many times. The chain joins TRBV28 to TRBJ2-7, with D possibly TRBD1 on 5 matching bases. Trimming cost V 3 bases and J 3 bases, with 15 bases left between them. From germline, CDR1 is MDHEN and CDR2 SYDVKM. The CDR3 is 15 residues long. CDR3 coding DNA: TGTGCCAGCAGTTTCCCGCTGCAGGGAATCTACGAGCAGTACTTC. Protein: CASSFPLQGIYEQYF.

The chain couples TRBV18 to TRBJ2-5; tentatively, D is TRBD2 (6 bases). Germline V gives CDR1 KGHSH, CDR2 LQKENI. The V end lost 8 bases, the J end lost 4 bases, and 11 bases lay between the germline ends. CDR3 size: 12 residues. CDR3 nucleotides: TGTGCCAGCGGGGACTTGCTAGAGACCCAGTACTTC. It yields the protein CASGDLLETQYF. Looking up the rest from reference TRBV18 and TRBJ2-5 gives the full variable domain: NAGVMQNPRHLVRRRGQEARLRCSPMKGHSHVYWYRQLPEEGLKFMVYLQKENIIDESGMPKERFSAEFPKEGPSILRIQQVVRGDSAAYFCASGDLLETQYFGPGTRLLVL.

This clonotype was found many times. The CDR3 protein is CASSYSQTGYNEQFF. The CDR3 region has the DNA TGTGCCAGCAGTTACTCCCAGACAGGTTACAATGAGCAGTTCTTC. J is TRBJ2-1 and V is TRBV6-5, with D possibly matching TRBD1 (6 bases). Germline V gives CDR1 MNHEY, CDR2 SVGAGI. There are 15 residues in the CDR3. V lost 0 bases and J 4 bases, leaving 10 bases between the germline ends.